The 17 T cell receptor beta chains given below trace back to one sample, sequenced in a study of beta chain features in type 1 diabetes. Regarding the study as a whole: People with Type 1 diabetes carried modestly yet significantly shorter TCRB CDR3s in all four CD4+ subsets.

What these receptors recognize is not known. Every isolated RNA sample was fully reverse transcribed, so sequencing captured expressed TCRB transcripts. The repertoire was sequenced with immunoSEQ multiplex PCR; TCRdb's copy has only in-frame clones and lacks some. Counted here are some 48,000 clones, around 45% occurring once; the ten biggest clones make up around 0.13%. The sample was stem cell memory CD4+ T cells from blood. Receptors originate from a man between 25 and 39 years old with type 1 diabetes.

V is TRBV28 and J is TRBJ1-2, with 8 bases that match TRBD1. There are 12 residues in the CDR3. Germline V lookup: CDR1 MDHEN, CDR2 SYDVKM. Trimming took 7 bases from V and 7 from J; bases not matched to a gene: 5. The CDR3 reads CASTGQGGGYTF. In nucleotides, the CDR3 is TGTGCCAGCACAGGACAGGGAGGTGGCTACACCTTC.

The rearrangement links TRBV7-2 to TRBJ1-2; D gene ambiguous. V lost 1 base, J lost 8 bases, and 14 bases lay in between. Germline CDR1 is SGHTA and CDR2 is FQGNSA. The CDR3 length is 14 residues. For the CDR3, the DNA is TGTGCCAGCAGCTTAGGAGTCGGAGTGGCGGGCTACACCTTC. Residues: CASSLGVGVAGYTF. Based on the CDR3 plus reference TRBV7-2 and TRBJ1-2, the full variable domain is GAGVSQSPSNKVTEKGKDVELRCDPISGHTALYWYRQSLGQGLEFLIYFQGNSAPDKSGLPSDRFSAERTGGSVSTLTIQRTQQEDSAVYLCASSLGVGVAGYTFGSGTRLTVV.

In its sample, this clone was seen a few times. The chain uses TRBV19 and TRBJ1-5; a weak D match, TRBD1 (6 bases). Germline values: CDR1 LNHDA, CDR2 SQIVND (reference sequence). V was pared by 6 bases and J by 6 bases, with 9 bases between. The CDR3 is made up of 12 amino acids. CDR3 residues: CASRQGTQPQHF. The CDR3 DNA reads as TGTGCCAGTAGACAGGGTACTCAGCCCCAGCATTTT. Full variable domain (missing parts from reference TRBV19 and TRBJ1-5): DGGITQSPKYLFRKEGQNVTLSCEQNLNHDAMYWYRQDPGQGLRLIYYSQIVNDFQKGDIAEGYSVSREKKESFPLTVTSAQKNPTAFYLCASRQGTQPQHFGDGTRLSIL.

This clone was seen a handful of times. V and J are TRBV28 and TRBJ2-1; TRBD2 aligns across 7 bases. CDR3 length: 12 residues. V lost 5 bases, J lost 7 bases, and 2 bases stayed unmatched. Per germline, CDR1 MDHEN and CDR2 SYDVKM. CDR3 in amino acids: CASSGTMNEQFF. The CDR3 region has the DNA TGTGCCAGCAGTGGGACTATGAATGAGCAGTTCTTC.

The chain joins TRBV28 to TRBJ1-2, with a weak D call TRBD1 (6 bases). The CDR3 is 13 residues long. V was cut by 7 bases and J by 8 bases, with 17 bases left in between. Germline CDR1 reads MDHEN; CDR2 reads SYDVKM. The CDR3 protein is CASKPGGLSGYTF. The CDR3 nucleotides read TGTGCCAGCAAACCCGGGGGGCTAAGCGGCTACACCTTC.

In its sample, this clone was seen a few times. The chain carries TRBV9 and TRBJ2-4; 9 bases are shared with TRBD2. Germline V gives CDR1 SGDLS, CDR2 YYNGEE. The CDR3 contains 16 residues. Trimming at V came to 3 bases and at J to 4 bases, leaving 8 bases not matched to a gene. The CDR3 nucleotides read TGTGCCAGCAGCGGGCGGGAGGGGGGCTTAAAAAACATTCAGTACTTC. Amino acid sequence: CASSGREGGLKNIQYF. Looking up the rest from reference TRBV9 and TRBJ2-4 gives the full variable domain: DSGVTQTPKHLITATGQRVTLRCSPRSGDLSVYWYQQSLDQGLQFLIQYYNGEERAKGNILERFSAQQFPDLHSELNLSSLELGDSALYFCASSGREGGLKNIQYFGAGTRLSVL.

V and J are TRBV29-1 and TRBJ2-3; tentatively, D is TRBD1 (5 bases). CDR3 size: 13 residues. V lost 7 bases and J 4 bases, leaving 15 bases between the germline ends. Germline-derived CDR1 and CDR2 are SQVTM and ANQGSEA. CDR3 DNA: TGCAGCGGGATACAGGCAGCCGCAGATACGCAGTATTTT. Translating gives CSGIQAAADTQYF.

The chain employs TRBV6-1 and TRBJ2-4, with 8 bases aligning to TRBD2. The V segment lost 4 bases and the J segment 7 bases; nucleotides outside the gene matches: 6. CDR1 is MNHNS, CDR2 SASEGT, per germline. This CDR3 spans 14 amino acids. For the CDR3, the DNA is TGTGCCAGCAGTGTAGGACTAGCTGGTAACATTCAGTACTTC. Its protein product is CASSVGLAGNIQYF.

This rearrangement joins TRBV7-3 to TRBJ2-1; 7 bases agree with TRBD2. This CDR3 is 16 amino acids long. The V segment lost 5 bases and the J segment 3 bases; nucleotides outside the gene matches: 10. Germline CDR1 and CDR2: SGHTA and FQGTGA. This chain's CDR3 is CASSLDGTNHYNEQFF. CDR3 bases: TGTGCCAGCAGCCTCGATGGGACTAATCACTACAATGAGCAGTTCTTC.

The V and J genes are TRBV5-1 and TRBJ1-1; D may be TRBD1 (6 bases). Germline CDR1 reads SGHRS; CDR2 reads YFSETQ. V lost 2 bases and J 0 bases, leaving 17 bases between the germline ends. The length of the CDR3 is 17 residues. The DNA for the CDR3 is TGCGCCAGCAGCTTCGGGCATTCAAGACAGGTGAACACTGAAGCTTTCTTT. Its protein is CASSFGHSRQVNTEAFF.

This chain uses TRBV7-9 with TRBJ1-1, with 9 positions matching TRBD1. Germline-derived CDR1 and CDR2 are SEHNR and FQNEAQ (reference sequence). The CDR3 sequence is 16 residues long. The junction had 10 bases not matched to a gene; V was cut back by 4 bases and J by 4 bases. CDR3 DNA: TGTGCCAGCAGCTGGGGCACAGGGGGCGCGGGCACTGAAGCTTTCTTT. This sequence encodes CASSWGTGGAGTEAFF.

In this sample, this clone turned up a few times. The genes are TRBV19 and TRBJ2-2; perhaps TRBD2 as D (6 bases). The CDR3 sequence is 15 residues long. The germline gives CDR1 LNHDA, CDR2 SQIVND (reference sequence). Trimming removed 3 bases at V and 6 bases at J, with 14 bases between. The CDR3 loop is CASSIGRLMSGELFF. The CDR3 region has the DNA TGTGCCAGTAGTATTGGGAGGCTTATGTCCGGGGAGCTGTTTTTT.

This chain uses TRBV7-3 with TRBJ2-5; D possibly corresponds to TRBD1 (5 bases). Germline V CDR1 and CDR2: SGHTA, FQGTGA. Trimming took 4 bases from V and 4 from J, leaving 10 bases between them. The CDR3 has 13 residues. In nucleotides, the CDR3 is TGTGCCAGCAGCTCTTCAAGGGGAGAGACCCAGTACTTC. Its translation is CASSSSRGETQYF. Based on the CDR3 plus reference TRBV7-3 and TRBJ2-5, the full variable domain is GAGVSQTPSNKVTEKGKYVELRCDPISGHTALYWYRQSLGQGPEFLIYFQGTGAADDSGLPNDRFFAVRPEGSVSTLKIQRTERGDSAVYLCASSSSRGETQYFGPGTRLLVL.

The rearrangement uses TRBV4-1 and TRBJ1-2; D is unclear. V was clipped by 3 bases and J by 4 bases, with 12 bases between them. The CDR3 has 14 residues. Germline V gives CDR1 MGHRA, CDR2 YSYEKL. Here the CDR3 reads CASSQSVLIYGYTF. The CDR3 DNA sequence: TGCGCCAGCAGCCAGTCTGTACTGATCTATGGCTACACCTTC.

This clone came up a few times. The chain employs TRBV5-4 and TRBJ2-3, with D possibly TRBD1 on 6 matching bases. This CDR3 spans 14 amino acids. The germline V and J ends were trimmed by 0 bases and 4 bases, with 9 bases remaining between them. Germline CDR1 is SGHNT and CDR2 is YYREEE (reference sequence). The CDR3: CASSLEQGADTQYF. In DNA, the CDR3 is TGTGCCAGCAGCTTGGAACAGGGAGCAGATACGCAGTATTTT. Full variable domain (rest looked up from reference TRBV5-4 and TRBJ2-3): ETGVTQSPTHLIKTRGQQVTLRCSSQSGHNTVSWYQQALGQGPQFIFQYYREEENGRGNFPPRFSGLQFPNYSSELNVNALELDDSALYLCASSLEQGADTQYFGPGTRLTVL.

This clone was observed a handful of times. V gene TRBV6-6 combines with J gene TRBJ2-1, with 8 bases lining up with TRBD2. V shed 7 bases, J shed 9 bases, and the junction held 17 bases outside the gene matches. The CDR3 consists of 16 residues. The V gene's germline CDR1 is MNHNY and CDR2 SVGAGI (reference sequence). The DNA for the CDR3 is TGTGCCAGCAAAAGGGGGGCGGGAGGAGAGTTTGGTGAGCAGTTCTTC. Translated, it gives CASKRGAGGEFGEQFF.

In this sample, this clone turned up a few times. J is TRBJ2-3 and V is TRBV5-1; 7 nucleotides match TRBD1. V gave up 0 bases and J gave up 3 bases; unmatched junction bases: 1. There are 14 residues in the CDR3. Looked up from germline, CDR1 is SGHRS and CDR2 is YFSETQ. The CDR3 coding sequence is TGCGCCAGCAGCTTGGACAGGGGAACAGATACGCAGTATTTT. It yields the protein CASSLDRGTDTQYF.